This is a list of T cell receptor beta chains from one sample in a study of blood T cell repertoires in COVID-19. Profiling relied on immunoSEQ multiplex PCR, and the TCRdb table lists in-frame clones only, not all of them. The sample contains about 480,000 clones, around 88% of which appear only once. Sequencing used peripheral blood. The source of these receptors is a woman between 50 and 59 years old with COVID-19, enrolled during active disease. Both conserved end residues are part of each CDR3. D genes are given only for firm matches. Part of the rows lack a size; the others show once, few, many or a class for expanded clones.

j_call	v_call	clone_size	d_call	cdr3_nt	cdr3_aa
TRBJ1-2	TRBV3-1/TRBV3-2	NA	TRBD1	TGTGCCAGCAGCCAGGGGACAGGGGGTGGCTACACCTTC	CASSQGTGGGYTF
TRBJ2-5	TRBV5-1	NA	NA	TGCGCCAGCAGCTTGACGGGGGAGACCCAGTACTTC	CASSLTGETQYF
TRBJ2-7	TRBV5-1	NA	TRBD1	TGCGCCAGCAGCTGGGGACAGTCCACCTCCTACGAGCAGTACTTC	CASSWGQSTSYEQYF
TRBJ1-2	TRBV7-2	NA	TRBD1	TGTGCCAGCAGCTACCACGACAGGGGCTATGGCTACACCTTC	CASSYHDRGYGYTF
TRBJ2-1	TRBV18	NA	TRBD2	TGTGCCAGCTCACCCGCGGGGGGCGCGAGAAATGAGCAGTTCTTC	CASSPAGGARNEQFF
TRBJ2-3	TRBV2	NA	TRBD1	TGTGCCAGCAGCCGGGACAGGGATTCAGATACGCAGTATTTT	CASSRDRDSDTQYF
TRBJ2-7	TRBV13	NA	NA	TGTGCCAGCAAGGAGGGGTCCTACGAGCAGTACTTC	CASKEGSYEQYF
TRBJ1-2	TRBV6-5	NA	NA	TGTGCCAGCAGTTTGACGGACAGAGAGAGTTATGGCTACACCTTC	CASSLTDRESYGYTF
TRBJ2-2	TRBV20-1	NA	TRBD1	TGCAGTGCTAGTAAGGGACAGGGGTACACCGGGGAGCTGTTTTTT	CSASKGQGYTGELFF
TRBJ1-4	TRBV2	NA	NA	TGTGCCAGCAGCCCGGGTCGGCAGAATGAAAAACTGTTTTTT	CASSPGRQNEKLFF
TRBJ2-7	TRBV6-5	NA	TRBD1	TGTGCCAGCAGTCACAGGGGGCTGTCCTACGAGCAGTACTTC	CASSHRGLSYEQYF
TRBJ2-1	TRBV6-1	NA	TRBD1	TGTGCCAGCAGTGGACAGGGCTCCTACAATGAGCAGTTCTTC	CASSGQGSYNEQFF
TRBJ2-7	TRBV5-4	once	TRBD1	TGTGCCAGCAGCCACCTAACAGGGGGGTTTCCCTACGAGCAGTACTTC	CASSHLTGGFPYEQYF
TRBJ2-2	TRBV11-3	NA	NA	TGTGCCAGCAGCTTATACTCCGACACCGGGGAGCTGTTTTTT	CASSLYSDTGELFF
TRBJ2-1	TRBV9	NA	TRBD2	TGTGCCAGCAGCCGGACTAGCGGAGGACGTCATGAGCAGTTCTTC	CASSRTSGGRHEQFF
TRBJ2-3	TRBV12-3/TRBV12-4	NA	NA	TGTGCCAGCAGTTTTCAGGTCCGAGATACGCAGTATTTT	CASSFQVRDTQYF
TRBJ2-3	TRBV4-2	NA	TRBD2	TGTGCCAGCAGCCAAGATCGGCGGGGGGACCGGACAGATACGCAGTATTTT	CASSQDRRGDRTDTQYF
TRBJ2-1	TRBV1	NA	NA	TGCACCAGCCCCCCTGGAGGGGGGGTTTACAATGAGCAGTTCTTC	CTSPPGGGVYNEQFF
TRBJ1-5	TRBV6-6	NA	NA	TGTGCCAGCAGTTACTCATCCGGGAACCAGCCCCAGCATTTT	CASSYSSGNQPQHF
TRBJ2-5	TRBV9	NA	TRBD2	TGTGCCAGCAGCCCCCGAGGAGCGGGGGGGCCGGAGACCCAGTACTTC	CASSPRGAGGPETQYF
TRBJ2-1	TRBV24-1	NA	TRBD1	TGTGCCACCAGTGATATAGACAGGGTCAATGAGCAGTTCTTC	CATSDIDRVNEQFF
TRBJ2-3	TRBV5-4	NA	TRBD1	TGTGCCAGCAGCTTACAGGGGGCTGGCACAGATACGCAGTATTTT	CASSLQGAGTDTQYF
TRBJ2-7	TRBV5-1	NA	NA	TGCGCCAGCAGCTTGCTTCAGGGGCAGGACTCCTACGAGCAGTACTTC	CASSLLQGQDSYEQYF
TRBJ2-1	TRBV30	NA	TRBD2	TGTGCCTGGAGTGTAACTAGCGGGCCTTACAATGAGCAGTTCTTC	CAWSVTSGPYNEQFF
TRBJ1-2	TRBV2	NA	TRBD1	TGTGCCAGCAGCGCGACAGGGGGATATGGCTACACCTTC	CASSATGGYGYTF
TRBJ2-5	TRBV29-1	NA	NA	TGCAGCGTATCACGGTTCCAAGAGACCCAGTACTTC	CSVSRFQETQYF
TRBJ1-5	TRBV2	NA	NA	TGTGCCAGCAGTCCGGACAGATATAGCAATCAGCCCCAGCATTTT	CASSPDRYSNQPQHF
TRBJ2-1	TRBV3-1/TRBV3-2	NA	NA	TGTGCCAGCAGCCAAGTGACAGGTTATAGCAATGAGCAGTTCTTC	CASSQVTGYSNEQFF
TRBJ2-7	TRBV27	once	NA	TGTGCCAGCAGTGGCCTCAAGGGGCCGCTCGGAGAGCAGTACTTC	CASSGLKGPLGEQYF
TRBJ2-1	TRBV11-2	NA	NA	TGTGCCAGCAGCTTACTCGACATCTACAATGAGCAGTTCTTC	CASSLLDIYNEQFF
TRBJ2-7	TRBV3-1/TRBV3-2	NA	TRBD1	TGTGCCAGCAGCCTGGACAGGAATGACGAGCAGTACTTC	CASSLDRNDEQYF
TRBJ1-5	TRBV12-5	NA	NA	TGTGCTAGTGGCCCCCAACAGGGAAGCAATCAGCCCCAGCATTTT	CASGPQQGSNQPQHF
TRBJ1-2	TRBV9	NA	NA	TGTGCCAGCAGCGCGACAACAAACTATGGCTACACCTTC	CASSATTNYGYTF
TRBJ1-1	TRBV7-8	NA	NA	TGTGCCAGCAGCCGCCAGGGGCTTGGGAACACTGAAGCTTTCTTT	CASSRQGLGNTEAFF
TRBJ2-2	TRBV12-5	NA	TRBD1	TGTGCTAGTGGTCTTACAGGGGCGGGCGGGGAGCTGTTTTTT	CASGLTGAGGELFF
TRBJ1-1	TRBV19	NA	TRBD1	TGTGCCAGTAGCCGGACAGGGGGCGCGGGGACTGAAGCTTTCTTT	CASSRTGGAGTEAFF
TRBJ2-7	TRBV29-1	few	TRBD1	TGCAGCGTCAATCGGCGACAGGGGCACTCCGGGGAGCAGTACTTC	CSVNRRQGHSGEQYF
TRBJ1-5	TRBV5-5	NA	TRBD1	TGTGCCAGCTCCCAAGGACAGGGCGGGTTGGGCAATCAGCCCCAGCATTTT	CASSQGQGGLGNQPQHF
TRBJ1-1	TRBV6-1	NA	NA	TGTGCCAGCAGTGATTACAGTTATGTGAACACTGAAGCTTTCTTT	CASSDYSYVNTEAFF
TRBJ1-5	TRBV29-1	NA	NA	TGCAGCGTCATCGACAGGACTAATCAGCCCCAGCATTTT	CSVIDRTNQPQHF
TRBJ1-2	TRBV5-1	NA	NA	TGCGCCAGCAGCTTAGACAGGCACTATGGCTACACCTTC	CASSLDRHYGYTF
TRBJ2-7	TRBV10-3	few	NA	TGTGCCCACGGGCAGGGTCCCTACGAGCAGTACTTC	CAHGQGPYEQYF
TRBJ2-2	TRBV30	NA	TRBD2	TGTGCCTGGAGTGTACTAGCGGGGACCGGGGAGCTGTTTTTT	CAWSVLAGTGELFF
TRBJ2-2	TRBV6-5	NA	NA	TGTGCCAGCACTATTACAGGGTCCGGGGAGCTGTTTTTT	CASTITGSGELFF
TRBJ2-3	TRBV28	NA	NA	TGTGCCAGTCGATGGGCGGGGGCTGGGGTTAGCACAGATACGCAGTATTTT	CASRWAGAGVSTDTQYF
TRBJ1-1	TRBV7-3	NA	NA	TGTGCCAGCAGCACCGGTGGGGGCCCCCTTGAAGCTTTCTTT	CASSTGGGPLEAFF
TRBJ2-2	TRBV9	NA	TRBD2	TGTGCCAGCAGCCTTGGGACTAGCGGGGGGGCGGGCACCGGGGAGCTGTTTTTT	CASSLGTSGGAGTGELFF
TRBJ2-1	TRBV19	NA	NA	TGTGCCAGTCGGGACAAGGGGTACTCCAATGAGCAGTTCTTC	CASRDKGYSNEQFF
TRBJ1-4	TRBV30	NA	TRBD1	TGTGCCTGGGACTCCGGGACAGAGAATGAAAAACTGTTTTTT	CAWDSGTENEKLFF
TRBJ2-5	TRBV5-1	once	NA	TGCGCCAGCAGCCCCACTCCCCAGGGGTCGGAGACCCAGTACTTC	CASSPTPQGSETQYF